This T cell receptor beta chain was obtained from a study of blood T cell repertoires in COVID-19. Overall study: Whether acute or convalescent, the COVID-19 samples came from the United States, Italy and Spain.

Study processing details: Estimation of nucleated cell counts relied on the amplification of reference gene primers. Profiling relied on immunoSEQ multiplex PCR, and the TCRdb table lists in-frame clones only, not all of them. The DNA gave D and trimming, while V, J and clone size come from that table. The data hold approximately 230,000 clones, with around nine tenths observed a single time. The CDR3 sequence is 16 residues long. V shed 0 bases and J shed 10 bases, with 16 bases lying between them. The germline gives CDR1 SEHNR, CDR2 FQNEAQ (reference sequence). Across about 22 US areas, participants ranged in age from 18 to 89 years. Each recovered donor of Cohort 3 presented with two negative PCRs, clearance, or symptom resolution.

The TCR originated in a woman aged 30 to 39 who had recovered from COVID-19. The V call is TRBV7-9, the J call TRBJ1-6; TRBD1 might be the D (5 bases). The sequenced material came from PBMCs or T cells enriched from blood (not recorded which). This CDR3 reads CASSLASDPGPSPLHF. The CDR3 DNA sequence: TGTGCCAGCAGCTTAGCCTCGGACCCAGGGCCATCACCCCTCCACTTT.